The entry below describes one T cell receptor (beta chain). Its antigen is unidentified. The data were obtained in a study of graft-versus-host responses after intestinal transplantation. As for the study in general: Recipients obtained multivisceral, liver-intestinal, or isolated intestinal transplants. Uniformly, recipients were administered anti-thymocyte globulin induction with subsequent tacrolimus and steroids for approximately three years.

TCRdb keeps only in-frame clones here, not all; method: immunoSEQ multiplex PCR. This table holds about 40,000 clones, 85% to 95% found once. There are 15 residues in the CDR3. Trimming removed 2 bases from V and 6 bases from J, with 15 bases in between. Germline V gene sequence: CDR1 SGHAT, CDR2 FQNNGV. The rearrangement links TRBV11-2 to TRBJ2-3; either TRBD1 or TRBD2 may supply D (5 bases each). The clonotype originates from a human donor who was the organ donor for an intestinal transplant. Sample: unstimulated CD8+ T cells sorted from spleen or lymph node cells, taken before transplant. CDR3 residues: CASSLIYGASDTQYF. CDR3 nucleotides: TGTGCCAGCAGCTTAATTTACGGGGCTAGCGATACGCAGTATTTT.